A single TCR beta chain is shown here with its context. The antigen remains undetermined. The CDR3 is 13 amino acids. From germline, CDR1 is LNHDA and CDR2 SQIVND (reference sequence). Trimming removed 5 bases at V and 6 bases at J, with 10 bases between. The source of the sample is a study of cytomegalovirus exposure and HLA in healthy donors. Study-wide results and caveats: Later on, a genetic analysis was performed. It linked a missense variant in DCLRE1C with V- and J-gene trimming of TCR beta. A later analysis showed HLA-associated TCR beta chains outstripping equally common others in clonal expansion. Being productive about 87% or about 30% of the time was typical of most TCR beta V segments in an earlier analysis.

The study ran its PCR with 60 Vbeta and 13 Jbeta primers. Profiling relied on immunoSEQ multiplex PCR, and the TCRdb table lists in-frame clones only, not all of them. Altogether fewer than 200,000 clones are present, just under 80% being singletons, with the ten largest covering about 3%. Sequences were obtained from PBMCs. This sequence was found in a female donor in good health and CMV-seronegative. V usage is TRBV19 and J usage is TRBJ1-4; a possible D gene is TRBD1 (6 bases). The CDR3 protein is CASSHRDYEKLFF. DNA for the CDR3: TGTGCCAGTAGTCACAGGGATTATGAAAAACTGTTTTTT.